Here is one TCR beta chain with its context. Its specificity is unknown. The data belong to a study of persistence of HIV-infected CD4 T cells. The libraries were made with immunoSEQ version 4 in survey mode. Each sample used up to 1 ug genomic DNA diluted to roughly 10 ng/uL. The assay was immunoSEQ multiplex PCR, and TCRdb's table has in-frame clones only and misses some. The sample yields roughly 64,000 clones, roughly 77% seen once. Trimming took 0 bases from V and 8 from J, leaving 17 bases between them. The CDR3 runs 15 residues. Germline loops: CDR1 SGHNT, CDR2 YYREEE (reference sequence). Overlapping HIV-1 Gag 15-mer peptides at roughly 1 ug per peptide per mL were used. CD40L/CD69 double-negative CD45RO-high memory CD4+ T cells were collected. Stimulated PBMCs had first been depleted of CD8+ T cells. Study-wide results and caveats: CMV- and Gag-responding cells had lower TCRbeta richness than CD3/CD28-responding cells. Degenerate expanded CDR3beta sequences were enriched among CMV- and Gag-responding cells.

The material sequenced was CD4+ T cells sorted from PBMCs after approximately 19-hour stimulation, taken from a patient who received antiretroviral therapy. The origin of this receptor is an adult man with HIV who was CMV-seropositive. The chain carries TRBV5-4 and TRBJ1-2; no reliable D call. CDR3 residues: CASSLGRPGGPGYTF. CDR3 in DNA: TGTGCCAGCAGCTTGGGACGGCCTGGTGGACCAGGCTACACCTTC.